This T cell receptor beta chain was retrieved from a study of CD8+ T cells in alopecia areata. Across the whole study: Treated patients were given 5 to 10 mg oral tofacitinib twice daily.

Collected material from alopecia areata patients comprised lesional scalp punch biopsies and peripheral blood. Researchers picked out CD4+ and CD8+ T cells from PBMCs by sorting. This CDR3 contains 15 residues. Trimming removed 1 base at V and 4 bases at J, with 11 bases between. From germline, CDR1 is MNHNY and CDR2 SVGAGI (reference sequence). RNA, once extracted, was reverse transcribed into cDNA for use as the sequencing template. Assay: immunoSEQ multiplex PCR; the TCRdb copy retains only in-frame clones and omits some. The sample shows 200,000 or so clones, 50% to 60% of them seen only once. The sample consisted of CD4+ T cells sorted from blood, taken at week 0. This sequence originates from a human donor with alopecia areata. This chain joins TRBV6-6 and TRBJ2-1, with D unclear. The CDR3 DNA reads TGTGCCAGCAGTTACTGGGTGAGAGAATACAATGAGCAGTTCTTC. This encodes CASSYWVREYNEQFF.